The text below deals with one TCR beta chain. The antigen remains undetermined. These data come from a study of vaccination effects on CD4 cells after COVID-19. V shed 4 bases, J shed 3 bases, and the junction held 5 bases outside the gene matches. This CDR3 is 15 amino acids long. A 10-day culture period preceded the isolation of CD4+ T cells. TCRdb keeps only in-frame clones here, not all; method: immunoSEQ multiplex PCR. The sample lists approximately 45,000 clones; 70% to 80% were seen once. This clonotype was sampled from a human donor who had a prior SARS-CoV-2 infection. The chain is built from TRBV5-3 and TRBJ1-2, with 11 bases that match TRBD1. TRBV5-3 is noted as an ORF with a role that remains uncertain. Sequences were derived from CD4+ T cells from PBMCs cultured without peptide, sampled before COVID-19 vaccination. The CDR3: CARSEGQGDDYGYTF. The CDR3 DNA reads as TGTGCCAGAAGCGAGGGACAGGGGGACGACTATGGCTACACCTTC.